These T cell receptor beta chains were read from a single sample in a study of blood T cells in healthy people across ages. TCRdb reprocessed the 5' RACE reads via MiXCR and lists one record per CDR3 protein. The sample records around 790,000 distinct CDR3 sequences, under 55% being singletons. Specimen: blood. All receptors derive from a man between 60 and 70 years old in good health. The CDR3 runs from the conserved cysteine through the conserved F or W. Fields, in order: clone size, J gene, V gene, D gene, CDR3 DNA, CDR3 protein. D genes are given only for firm matches. A row's size may be missing; if present it is once, few, many or a size class.

clone_size: NA
j_call: TRBJ2-1
v_call: TRBV28
d_call: TRBD2
cdr3_nt: TGTGCCAGCGCGGGACTAGCGGGGACTCATGAGCAGTTCTTC
cdr3_aa: CASAGLAGTHEQFF

clone_size: NA
j_call: TRBJ1-2
v_call: TRBV7-9
d_call: NA
cdr3_nt: TGTGCCAGCAGCGGAATGAGCCGGGAACTTAACTATGGCTACACCTTC
cdr3_aa: CASSGMSRELNYGYTF

clone_size: NA
j_call: TRBJ2-3
v_call: TRBV25-1
d_call: TRBD2
cdr3_nt: TGTGCCAGCAGTGGTGGCGGGGGGGCGACAGATACACAGTATTTT
cdr3_aa: CASSGGGGATDTQYF

clone_size: NA
j_call: TRBJ1-2
v_call: TRBV11-3
d_call: NA
cdr3_nt: TGTGCCAGCAGCTTAGGACAGGTTCCTAACTATGGCTACACCTTC
cdr3_aa: CASSLGQVPNYGYTF

clone_size: NA
j_call: TRBJ2-7
v_call: TRBV5-1
d_call: TRBD1
cdr3_nt: TGCACCAGCAGCTTGGGACAGGGTATGGGTGAGCAGTACTTC
cdr3_aa: CTSSLGQGMGEQYF

clone_size: NA
j_call: TRBJ2-5
v_call: TRBV4-1
d_call: NA
cdr3_nt: TGCGCCAGCAGCCAAGATCGTCTACCGGGAGAGACCCAGTACTTC
cdr3_aa: CASSQDRLPGETQYF

clone_size: NA
j_call: TRBJ2-7
v_call: TRBV7-2
d_call: NA
cdr3_nt: TGTGCCAGCAGTTCGCAAGGACAGTTAAACTACGAGCAGTACTTC
cdr3_aa: CASSSQGQLNYEQYF

clone_size: NA
j_call: TRBJ1-1
v_call: TRBV6-6
d_call: NA
cdr3_nt: TGTGCCAGCAGCTCAGGCAGGCCATTAATTGGGGACACTGAAGCTTTCTTT
cdr3_aa: CASSSGRPLIGDTEAFF

clone_size: few
j_call: TRBJ1-1
v_call: TRBV29-1
d_call: TRBD1
cdr3_nt: TGCAGCGTGGGACAGCTCATGAACACTGAAGCTTTCTTT
cdr3_aa: CSVGQLMNTEAFF

clone_size: few
j_call: TRBJ2-5
v_call: TRBV5-6
d_call: NA
cdr3_nt: TGTGCCAGCAGCCTGGACATGTACCAAGAGACCCAGTACTTC
cdr3_aa: CASSLDMYQETQYF

clone_size: NA
j_call: TRBJ2-7
v_call: TRBV29-1
d_call: NA
cdr3_nt: TGCAGCGTTGAAGACGATACCCCCGGACAGGGAGGGATATACGAGCAGTACTTC
cdr3_aa: CSVEDDTPGQGGIYEQYF

clone_size: few
j_call: TRBJ2-7
v_call: TRBV4-3
d_call: NA
cdr3_nt: TGCGCCAGCAGCCAAAGGGTTTCCTACGAGCAGTACTTC
cdr3_aa: CASSQRVSYEQYF

clone_size: few
j_call: TRBJ1-2
v_call: TRBV20-1
d_call: TRBD1
cdr3_nt: TGCAGTGCTAGCCGGGACAGAAATTATGGCTACACCTTC
cdr3_aa: CSASRDRNYGYTF

clone_size: NA
j_call: TRBJ2-7
v_call: TRBV7-6
d_call: TRBD2
cdr3_nt: TGTGCCAGCAGCTTAGTTGCAGCGGGGGGGCTGGGCGAGCAGTACTTC
cdr3_aa: CASSLVAAGGLGEQYF

clone_size: few
j_call: TRBJ2-7
v_call: TRBV5-1
d_call: TRBD1
cdr3_nt: TGCGCCAGCAGCCCAGGACAGGGGAATTTGGAGTACGAGCAGTACTTC
cdr3_aa: CASSPGQGNLEYEQYF

clone_size: few
j_call: TRBJ2-7
v_call: TRBV15
d_call: TRBD1
cdr3_nt: TGTGCCACCAGCAGAGATAGGGGACAGGGGCTCTACGAGCAGTACTTC
cdr3_aa: CATSRDRGQGLYEQYF

clone_size: NA
j_call: TRBJ2-6
v_call: TRBV29-1
d_call: NA
cdr3_nt: TGCAGCGTTGACAAAACGGGGGCCAACGTCCTGACTTTC
cdr3_aa: CSVDKTGANVLTF

clone_size: few
j_call: TRBJ2-3
v_call: TRBV21-1
d_call: NA
cdr3_nt: TGTGCCAGCAGCAAGCCATCCTCTGGGGGGTCCCCCGGAGATACGCAGTATTTT
cdr3_aa: CASSKPSSGGSPGDTQYF

clone_size: many
j_call: TRBJ1-2
v_call: TRBV9
d_call: TRBD1
cdr3_nt: TGTGCCAGCAGCGTGGGGACAGGGGATTTCGGCTACACCTTC
cdr3_aa: CASSVGTGDFGYTF

clone_size: NA
j_call: TRBJ2-7
v_call: TRBV2
d_call: TRBD2
cdr3_nt: TGTGCCAGCAATGGCGGGACTAGCGGGGGCTACGAGCAGTACTTC
cdr3_aa: CASNGGTSGGYEQYF

clone_size: few
j_call: TRBJ2-3
v_call: TRBV20-1
d_call: TRBD2
cdr3_nt: TGCAGTGCTAGAGACGGCGGGGGGCCCTCTAGCACAGATACGCAGTATTTT
cdr3_aa: CSARDGGGPSSTDTQYF

clone_size: NA
j_call: TRBJ1-4
v_call: TRBV5-1
d_call: TRBD1
cdr3_nt: TGCGCCAGCAGCTTAGGGGCAGGGGGCACTGAAAAACTGTTTTTT
cdr3_aa: CASSLGAGGTEKLFF

clone_size: few
j_call: TRBJ2-1
v_call: TRBV7-9
d_call: NA
cdr3_nt: TGTGCCAGCAGCTTAACTTTCGATGAGCAGTTCTTC
cdr3_aa: CASSLTFDEQFF

clone_size: many
j_call: TRBJ2-3
v_call: TRBV6-2/TRBV6-3
d_call: NA
cdr3_nt: TGTGCCAGCAGCCCCGGGGGAGATACGCAGTATTTT
cdr3_aa: CASSPGGDTQYF

clone_size: NA
j_call: TRBJ2-5
v_call: TRBV27
d_call: TRBD1
cdr3_nt: TGTGCCAGCAGTTCTAACAGACAGGGAAGGAAGACCCCGTACTTC
cdr3_aa: CASSSNRQGRKTPYF

clone_size: once
j_call: TRBJ1-1
v_call: TRBV3-1
d_call: TRBD1
cdr3_nt: TGTGCCAGCATCCAAGGGGGTGGATCAGACAGGGAGAACACTGAAGCTTTCTTT
cdr3_aa: CASIQGGGSDRENTEAFF

clone_size: NA
j_call: TRBJ2-1
v_call: TRBV27
d_call: TRBD2
cdr3_nt: TGTGTCAGCAGGGGACTAGCGGGGATTGAGCAGTTCTTC
cdr3_aa: CVSRGLAGIEQFF

clone_size: NA
j_call: TRBJ1-3
v_call: TRBV6-2/TRBV6-3
d_call: NA
cdr3_nt: TGTGCCAGCAGTTACCGGGGGCAAGGAAACACCATATATTTT
cdr3_aa: CASSYRGQGNTIYF

clone_size: few
j_call: TRBJ2-7
v_call: TRBV10-3
d_call: TRBD1
cdr3_nt: TGTGCCATCAGTGCCTTGGACAGGGCCTCCTACGAGCAGTACTTC
cdr3_aa: CAISALDRASYEQYF

clone_size: NA
j_call: TRBJ1-2
v_call: TRBV5-5
d_call: NA
cdr3_nt: TGTGCCAGCAGCCTAAAAGACAGAGCCTATGGCTACACCTTC
cdr3_aa: CASSLKDRAYGYTF

clone_size: few
j_call: TRBJ2-5
v_call: TRBV4-3
d_call: NA
cdr3_nt: TGCGCCAGCAGCCTTCGTTTTACGGGGCAAGAGACCCAGTACTTC
cdr3_aa: CASSLRFTGQETQYF

clone_size: NA
j_call: TRBJ1-2
v_call: TRBV11-3
d_call: NA
cdr3_nt: TGTGCCAGCAGCTTCGGGAGTGGGCAGGCTTACGGCTACACCTTC
cdr3_aa: CASSFGSGQAYGYTF

clone_size: many
j_call: TRBJ2-5
v_call: TRBV7-2
d_call: NA
cdr3_nt: TGTGCCAGCAGCACTACTTATGGGTTAGGAGAGACCCAGTACTTC
cdr3_aa: CASSTTYGLGETQYF

clone_size: NA
j_call: TRBJ2-3
v_call: TRBV7-2
d_call: NA
cdr3_nt: TGTGCCAGCAGCTCTAACCCGGGTCTGGTCACAGATACGCAGTATTTT
cdr3_aa: CASSSNPGLVTDTQYF

clone_size: once
j_call: TRBJ2-2
v_call: TRBV6-5
d_call: TRBD2
cdr3_nt: TGTGCCAGCCGAAGGTCCGGGGGGGCCGGGGAGCTGTTTTTT
cdr3_aa: CASRRSGGAGELFF

clone_size: NA
j_call: TRBJ2-1
v_call: TRBV4-1
d_call: NA
cdr3_nt: TGCGCCAGCAGCCACTCAGGGTTCAATGAGCAGTTCTTC
cdr3_aa: CASSHSGFNEQFF

clone_size: many
j_call: TRBJ2-5
v_call: TRBV6-5
d_call: NA
cdr3_nt: TGTGCCAGCAGCCCTGCGGGTCGGGGACAAGAGACCCAGTACTTC
cdr3_aa: CASSPAGRGQETQYF